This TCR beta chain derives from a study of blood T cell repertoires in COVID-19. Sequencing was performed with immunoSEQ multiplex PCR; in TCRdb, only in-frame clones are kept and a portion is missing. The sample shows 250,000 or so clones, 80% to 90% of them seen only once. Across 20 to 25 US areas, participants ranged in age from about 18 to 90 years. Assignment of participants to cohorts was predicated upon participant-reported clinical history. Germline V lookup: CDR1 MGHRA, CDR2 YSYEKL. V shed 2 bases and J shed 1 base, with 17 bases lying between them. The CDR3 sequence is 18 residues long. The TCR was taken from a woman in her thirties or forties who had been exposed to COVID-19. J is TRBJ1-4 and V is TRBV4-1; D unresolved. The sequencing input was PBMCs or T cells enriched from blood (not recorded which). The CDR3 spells CASSQRADGRGTNEKLFF. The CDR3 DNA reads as TGCGCCAGCAGCCAAAGGGCAGATGGCCGGGGAACTAATGAAAAACTGTTTTTT.